Listed below are T cell receptor beta chains from one sample, sequenced in a study of Graves' ophthalmopathy and Graves' hyperthyroidism. Via MiXCR, TCRdb re-called the multiplex PCR reads, giving one row per CDR3 protein. The sample consists of tens of thousands of distinct CDR3 sequences, 40% to 65% of them appearing once. The specimen was peripheral blood. These TCRs come from an adult man with Graves' ophthalmopathy. Both conserved end residues are part of each CDR3. The order of the fields is D gene, clone size, V gene, J gene, CDR3 protein, CDR3 DNA. D genes are given only for firm matches. Size is stated for part of the rows, as once, few or many counts, or as a class when the clone is expanded.

D: -
size: many
V: TRBV20-1
J: TRBJ2-3
CDR3: CSARQPDRYTDTQYF
DNA: TGCAGTGCTAGACAGCCGGACAGATACACAGATACGCAGTATTTT

D: -
size: -
V: TRBV5-4
J: TRBJ2-3
CDR3: CASSARPGGTDTQYF
DNA: TGTGCCAGCAGCGCCCGGCCGGGAGGCACAGATACGCAGTATTTT

D: -
size: -
V: TRBV5-1
J: TRBJ1-4
CDR3: CASSLISGIDEKLFF
DNA: TGCGCCAGCAGCTTGATCAGCGGGATCGACGAAAAACTGTTTTTT

D: -
size: few
V: TRBV29-1
J: TRBJ1-4
CDR3: CSVEGGGTNEKLFF
DNA: TGCAGCGTTGAAGGGGGCGGGACTAATGAAAAACTGTTTTTT

D: TRBD2
size: -
V: TRBV5-5
J: TRBJ2-1
CDR3: CASSLGTSGDNEQFF
DNA: TGTGCCAGCAGCTTAGGGACTAGCGGGGACAATGAGCAGTTCTTC

D: TRBD1
size: -
V: TRBV29-1
J: TRBJ2-2
CDR3: CSVDPGGANTGELFF
DNA: TGCAGCGTTGACCCAGGGGGAGCGAACACCGGGGAGCTGTTTTTT

D: -
size: many
V: TRBV19
J: TRBJ2-2
CDR3: CASSPGTENTGELFF
DNA: TGTGCCAGTAGCCCCGGGACCGAAAACACCGGGGAGCTGTTTTTT

D: TRBD2
size: few
V: TRBV6-5
J: TRBJ2-7
CDR3: CASSAERGSSEQYF
DNA: TGTGCCAGCAGTGCTGAGCGGGGGAGCTCCGAGCAGTACTTC

D: -
size: many
V: TRBV12-3/TRBV12-4
J: TRBJ2-3
CDR3: CASSFSTDTQYF
DNA: TGTGCCAGCAGTTTTAGCACAGATACGCAGTATTTT

D: -
size: -
V: TRBV11-2
J: TRBJ2-7
CDR3: CASSPQWQGSYEQYF
DNA: TGTGCCAGCAGCCCCCAGTGGCAGGGATCCTACGAGCAGTACTTC

D: TRBD2
size: -
V: TRBV2
J: TRBJ2-3
CDR3: CASNQELAGGPGTDTQYF
DNA: TGCGCCAGCAACCAAGAACTAGCGGGGGGGCCGGGCACAGATACGCAGTATTTT

D: -
size: -
V: TRBV10-2
J: TRBJ1-5
CDR3: CASSESGGEGQPQHF
DNA: TGCGCCAGCAGTGAGTCGGGAGGGGAGGGGCAGCCCCAGCATTTT

D: -
size: -
V: TRBV29-1
J: TRBJ1-2
CDR3: CSVEDRFPWTYGYTF
DNA: TGCAGCGTTGAAGATCGTTTCCCGTGGACTTATGGCTACACCTTC

D: -
size: many
V: TRBV5-1
J: TRBJ1-1
CDR3: CASSLGLWGRTEAFF
DNA: TGCGCCAGCAGCTTGGGGCTGTGGGGACGGACTGAAGCTTTCTTT

D: -
size: -
V: TRBV5-5
J: TRBJ1-5
CDR3: CASSLATAPNQPQHF
DNA: TGTGCCAGCAGCTTGGCCACAGCCCCCAATCAACCCCAGCATTTT

D: TRBD1
size: many
V: TRBV28
J: TRBJ1-1
CDR3: CASRYDQGAAEAFF
DNA: TGTGCCAGCAGATACGATCAGGGGGCGGCTGAAGCTTTCTTT

D: -
size: many
V: TRBV4-2
J: TRBJ2-2
CDR3: CASSQDPPGRDPTNTGELFF
DNA: TGTGCCAGCAGCCAAGATCCACCGGGGCGGGATCCAACGAACACCGGGGAGCTGTTTTTT

D: -
size: many
V: TRBV12-5
J: TRBJ2-5
CDR3: CASGDPRTQETQYF
DNA: TGTGCTAGTGGTGACCCGCGGACCCAAGAGACCCAGTACTTC

D: TRBD1
size: few
V: TRBV5-1
J: TRBJ1-4
CDR3: CASSLSFRGSEKLFF
DNA: TGCGCCAGCAGCTTAAGTTTCAGGGGGAGTGAAAAACTGTTTTTT

D: TRBD2
size: -
V: TRBV10-1
J: TRBJ2-3
CDR3: CASSDFLSSGTTDTQYF
DNA: TGCGCCAGCAGTGATTTCTTGTCTAGCGGGACGACAGATACGCAGTATTTT

D: TRBD1
size: many
V: TRBV19
J: TRBJ1-1
CDR3: CASRITGVGLNTEAFF
DNA: TGTGCCAGTAGAATCACAGGGGTGGGATTGAACACTGAAGCTTTCTTT

D: TRBD2
size: -
V: TRBV7-2
J: TRBJ2-7
CDR3: CASSSPIAGGYEQYF
DNA: TGTGCCAGCAGCTCACCAATAGCGGGAGGGTACGAGCAGTACTTC

D: -
size: -
V: TRBV12-3/TRBV12-4
J: TRBJ1-2
CDR3: CASSLRRGSVGYTF
DNA: TGTGCCAGCAGTTTACGTAGGGGTTCAGTTGGCTACACCTTC

D: TRBD2
size: -
V: TRBV19
J: TRBJ2-3
CDR3: CASRSAGENTQYF
DNA: TGTGCCAGTAGGTCGGCGGGAGAAAACACGCAGTATTTT

D: -
size: -
V: TRBV25-1
J: TRBJ2-1
CDR3: CASSEVGYGGEQFF
DNA: TGTGCCAGCAGTGAGGTAGGGTATGGTGGTGAGCAGTTCTTC

D: -
size: many
V: TRBV3-2
J: TRBJ1-1
CDR3: CASSQPGLNTAFF
DNA: TGTGCCAGCAGCCAACCAGGACTGAATACGGCTTTCTTT

D: -
size: -
V: TRBV5-4
J: TRBJ1-1
CDR3: CASSFRVGAEAFF
DNA: TGTGCCAGCAGCTTTAGGGTCGGGGCTGAAGCTTTCTTT